This TCR beta chain appears in the sequencing data of a study of Tregs in tolerant kidney transplant recipients. Turning to this clone: This clone may be a read error of a much larger clone one base away.

Trimming took 7 bases from V and 1 from J, leaving 13 bases between them. There are 13 residues in the CDR3. CDR1 is SQVTM and CDR2 is ANQGSEA in the germline V gene. Produced via immunoSEQ multiplex PCR; TCRdb's table is partial and in-frame only. The sample lists about 240,000 clones, approximately 84% occurring once. Unstimulated regulatory T cells (CD4+CD25+CD127-), CD4+CD25- non-regulatory cells, CD4 and CD8 cells were FACS-sorted from thawed PBMCs. The J gene is TRBJ1-1, the V gene TRBV29-1; a weak D match, TRBD1 (6 bases). Sequenced material: CD4+ T cells from blood. The receptor was isolated from a human donor in good health. The CDR3 sequence is CSGDGTSNTEAFF. Written as DNA, the CDR3 is TGCAGCGGTGATGGGACATCGAACACTGAAGCTTTCTTT.